This T cell receptor (beta chain) was found in a study of blood T cell repertoires in COVID-19. As for the study in general: Material from acute and convalescent COVID-19 was sourced from the United States, Italy and Spain. T cells, B-cell-depleted T cells, or PBMCs provided the cDNA or gDNA that served as material.

The assay was immunoSEQ multiplex PCR, and TCRdb's table has in-frame clones only and misses some. The sample carries fewer than 350,000 clones, 86% recorded once. The study assigned cohorts using participant-reported clinical history. Germline assignment: CDR1 SGHTA and CDR2 FQGNSA. V lost 5 bases and J lost 3; bases outside the gene matches: 6. The length of the CDR3 is 15 residues. Sequenced input: PBMCs or T cells enriched from blood (not recorded which). This TCR was sampled from a woman between 40 and 55 years old with acute COVID-19. This chain links TRBV7-2 with TRBJ1-5; 8 nucleotides align to TRBD1. The DNA for the CDR3 is TGTGCCAGCAGCCGGACAGGGACAAACAATCAGCCCCAGCATTTT. Amino acids: CASSRTGTNNQPQHF.